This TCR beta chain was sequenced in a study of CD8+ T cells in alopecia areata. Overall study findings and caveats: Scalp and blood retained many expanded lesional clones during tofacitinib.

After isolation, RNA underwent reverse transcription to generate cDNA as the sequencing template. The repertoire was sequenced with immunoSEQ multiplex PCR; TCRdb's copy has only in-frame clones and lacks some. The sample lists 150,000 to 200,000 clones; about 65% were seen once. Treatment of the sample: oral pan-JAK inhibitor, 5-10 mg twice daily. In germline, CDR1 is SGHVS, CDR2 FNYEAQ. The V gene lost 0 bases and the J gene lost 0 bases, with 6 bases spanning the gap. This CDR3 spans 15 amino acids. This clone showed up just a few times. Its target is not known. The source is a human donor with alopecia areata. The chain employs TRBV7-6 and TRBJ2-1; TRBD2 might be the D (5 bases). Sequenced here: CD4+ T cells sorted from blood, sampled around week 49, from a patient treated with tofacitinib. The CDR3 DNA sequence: TGTGCCAGCAGCTTAGCGGGGAGCTCCTACAATGAGCAGTTCTTC. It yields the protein CASSLAGSSYNEQFF.